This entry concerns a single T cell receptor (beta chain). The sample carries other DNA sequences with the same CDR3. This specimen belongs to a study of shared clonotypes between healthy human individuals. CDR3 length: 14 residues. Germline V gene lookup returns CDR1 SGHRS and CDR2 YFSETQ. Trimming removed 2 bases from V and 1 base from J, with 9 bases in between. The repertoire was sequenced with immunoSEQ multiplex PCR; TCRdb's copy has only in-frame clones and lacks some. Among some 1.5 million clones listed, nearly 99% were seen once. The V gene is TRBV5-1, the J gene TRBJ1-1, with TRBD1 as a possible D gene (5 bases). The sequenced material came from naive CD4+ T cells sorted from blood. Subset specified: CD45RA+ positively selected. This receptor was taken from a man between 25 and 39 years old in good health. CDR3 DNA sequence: TGCGCCAGCAGCTTAGGGGATACGAACACTGAAGCTTTCTTT. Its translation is CASSLGDTNTEAFF.